The next 20 T cell receptor beta chains were all read from a single sample in a study of glioma-infiltrating T cells after dendritic cell vaccination. Sequencing used immunoSEQ multiplex PCR; TCRdb keeps in-frame clones, though not all of them. The profile shows fewer than 110,000 clones, 81% of them singletons. The input for sequencing was blood, taken before dendritic cell vaccination. The receptors here all came from a human donor with glioblastoma.

The CDR3 sequence is CASSSGGVHTDTQYF. The CDR3 DNA reads as TGTGCCAGCAGCTCAGGCGGGGTTCACACAGATACGCAGTATTTT. V gene TRBV7-6 combines with J gene TRBJ2-3; D might be TRBD2 (6 bases). Germline assignment: CDR1 SGHVS and CDR2 FNYEAQ. CDR3 length: 15 amino acids. Trimming stripped 4 bases from V and 2 bases from J, with 13 bases between.

The chain combines TRBV7-8 with TRBJ2-7; 8 bases align to TRBD1. The trim removed 1 base at V and 3 bases at J, leaving 5 bases unmatched. Germline values: CDR1 SGHVS, CDR2 FQNEAQ. The CDR3 consists of 15 residues. Here the CDR3 reads CASSLEGQELYEQYF. The CDR3 DNA follows: TGTGCCAGCAGCTTAGAGGGACAGGAACTCTACGAGCAGTACTTC. The full variable domain, completed using reference TRBV7-8 and TRBJ2-7, is GAGVSQSPRYKVAKRGQDVALRCDPISGHVSLFWYQQALGQGPEFLTYFQNEAQLDKSGLPSDRFFAERPEGSVSTLKIQRTQQEDSAVYLCASSLEGQELYEQYFGPGTRLTVT.

The chain recombines TRBV29-1 with TRBJ1-2; 10 bases map to TRBD1. The V gene's germline CDR1 is SQVTM and CDR2 ANQGSEA. The CDR3 is made up of 13 amino acids. The trim removed 4 bases at V and 3 bases at J, leaving 2 bases unmatched. In nucleotides, the CDR3 is TGCAGCGTTGGACAGGGGGCGGACTATGGCTACACCTTC. Its protein is CSVGQGADYGYTF.

The gene calls are TRBV5-6 and TRBJ2-1, with a possible D match to TRBD1 (6 bases). Trimming removed 5 bases at V and 4 bases at J, with 13 bases between. CDR1 SGHDT and CDR2 YYEEEE come from the germline V gene. The CDR3 covers 14 residues. The CDR3 DNA reads as TGTGCCAGCAGACCCGGACAGATTTACAATGAGCAGTTCTTC. Its translation: CASRPGQIYNEQFF.

This clone was observed a handful of times. The chain carries TRBV5-1 and TRBJ1-2, with 8 bases that match TRBD1. The CDR3 spans 12 residues. Trimming at V came to 5 bases and at J to 7 bases, leaving 4 bases not matched to a gene. Germline-derived CDR1 and CDR2 are SGHRS and YFSETQ. In DNA, the CDR3 is TGCGCCAGCAGTCGACAGGGGCCTGGCTACACCTTC. It encodes CASSRQGPGYTF.

The chain is built from TRBV19 and TRBJ1-3; maybe TRBD1 (6 bases). V lost 5 bases and J 2 bases, leaving 16 bases between the germline ends. The CDR3 sequence is 16 residues long. Germline values: CDR1 LNHDA, CDR2 SQIVND (reference sequence). CDR3 amino acids: CASSVSGSGAGNTIYF. The CDR3 nucleotides read TGTGCCAGTAGTGTAAGTGGTTCAGGGGCTGGAAACACCATATATTTT.

This clone was detected once. V gene TRBV15 combines with J gene TRBJ1-6; 8 bases align to TRBD1. Germline V gene sequence: CDR1 LNHNV, CDR2 YYDKDF (reference sequence). CDR3 length: 15 residues. The V gene end was trimmed by 0 bases and the J gene end by 9 bases; junction bases not matched to a gene: 4. In DNA, the CDR3 is TGTGCCACCAGCAGAGACAGGGGGCTCGGTTCACCCCTCCACTTT. This encodes CATSRDRGLGSPLHF. The variable domain in full, with the rest retrieved from reference TRBV15 and TRBJ1-6, is DAMVIQNPRYQVTQFGKPVTLSCSQTLNHNVMYWYQQKSSQAPKLLFHYYDKDFNNEADTPDNFQSRRPNTSFCFLDIRSPGLGDTAMYLCATSRDRGLGSPLHFGNGTRLTVT.

This clone has a single count. This chain connects TRBV30 to TRBJ1-2, with 7 bases matching TRBD1. The CDR3 totals 15 residues. V lost 5 bases, J lost 3 bases, and 12 bases stayed unmatched. Germline lookup yields CDR1 GTSNPN and CDR2 SVGIG (reference sequence). The CDR3 here is CAWENGAQGDYGYTF. DNA of the CDR3: TGTGCCTGGGAGAATGGGGCGCAGGGGGACTATGGCTACACCTTC. Full variable domain (missing parts from reference TRBV30 and TRBJ1-2): SQTIHQWPATLVQPVGSPLSLECTVEGTSNPNLYWYRQAAGRGLQLLFYSVGIGQISSEVPQNLSASRPQDRQFILSSKKLLLSDSGFYLCAWENGAQGDYGYTFGSGTRLTVV.

This sequence joins TRBV30 and TRBJ1-2; TRBD1 matches 7 bases. The CDR3 extends over 14 amino acids. Per germline, CDR1 GTSNPN and CDR2 SVGIG (reference sequence). V shed 1 base and J 1 base; nucleotides not matched to a gene: 3. The CDR3 protein is CAWSAGTVNYGYTF. DNA for the CDR3: TGTGCCTGGAGTGCCGGGACAGTTAACTATGGCTACACCTTC.

The rearrangement joins TRBV6-5 to TRBJ1-5; D is possibly TRBD1 (6 bases). Trimming cost V 6 bases and J 4 bases, with 10 bases left between them. Looked up from germline, CDR1 is MNHEY and CDR2 is SVGAGI. This CDR3 region has 13 residues. CDR3 nucleotides: TGTGCCAGCAGATCCGACAGGAATCAGCCCCAGCATTTT. Translating it yields CASRSDRNQPQHF.

This chain joins TRBV5-1 and TRBJ2-3, with 8 nucleotides matching TRBD1. Germline V CDR1 and CDR2: SGHRS, YFSETQ. The CDR3 has 15 amino acids. Unmatched junction bases numbered 4, after V lost 1 base and J lost 3 bases. CDR3 nucleotides: TGCGCCAGCAGCTTGCAGGGGGCTCGGACAGATACGCAGTATTTT. Translation gives CASSLQGARTDTQYF.

The chain couples TRBV29-1 to TRBJ2-3, with TRBD1 matching over 9 bases. Germline CDR1 and CDR2: SQVTM and ANQGSEA. The CDR3 has 15 residues. V shed 0 bases and J 4 bases; nucleotides not matched to a gene: 5. The CDR3 here is CSVEDPDRGADTQYF. In nucleotides, the CDR3 is TGCAGCGTTGAAGACCCGGACAGGGGAGCAGATACGCAGTATTTT.

The chain carries TRBV7-9 and TRBJ2-1; the D gene is possibly TRBD2 (6 bases). V lost 5 bases and J 6 bases, leaving 11 bases between the germline ends. The CDR3 covers 13 residues. Germline-derived CDR1 and CDR2 are SEHNR and FQNEAQ (reference sequence). CDR3 in amino acids: CASSRDSSNEQFF. In DNA, the CDR3 is TGTGCCAGCAGCCGGGACTCGTCCAATGAGCAGTTCTTC.

The chain carries TRBV18 and TRBJ1-4; D ambiguous. Between the trimmed V and J ends, which lost 3 bases and 10 bases, there was a span of 15 bases. CDR1 is KGHSH, CDR2 LQKENI, per germline. The CDR3 totals 14 residues. As DNA, the CDR3 is TGTGCCAGCTCACCCGCGAAGGAGATGCGAAAACTGTTTTTT. Encoded protein: CASSPAKEMRKLFF.

V and J are TRBV6-5 and TRBJ1-2; maybe TRBD1 (6 bases). Trimming removed 5 bases from V and 8 bases from J, with 21 bases in between. CDR1 and CDR2 (germline): MNHEY, SVGAGI. This CDR3 is built from 15 residues. CDR3 bases: TGTGCCAGCAGTCCCCGACGGGGGGCGTTTGTAGGCTACACCTTC. Protein product: CASSPRRGAFVGYTF.

V and J are TRBV5-1 and TRBJ2-2; D possibly corresponds to TRBD2 (6 bases). The CDR3 contains 16 residues. Trimming removed 2 bases at V and 3 bases at J, with 14 bases between. Germline assignment: CDR1 SGHRS and CDR2 YFSETQ. As DNA, the CDR3 is TGCGCCAGCAGCTTAACGGGGGACTTTGACACCGGGGAGCTGTTTTTT. Encoded protein: CASSLTGDFDTGELFF.

This clone was picked up one time. CDR3 DNA sequence: TGTGCCAGCAGCCCTGGGACTAAAGATACGCAGTATTTT. Its protein is CASSPGTKDTQYF. V gene TRBV7-3 combines with J gene TRBJ2-3; 7 bases match TRBD2. CDR1 SGHTA and CDR2 FQGTGA come from the germline V gene. V lost 5 bases to trimming and J lost 5 bases; unmatched junction nucleotides: 4. This CDR3 is built from 13 residues.

About this clone: Other DNA sequences in this specimen translate into the identical CDR3. The genes are TRBV6-5 and TRBJ2-5; TRBD2 agrees at 10 bases. The CDR3 extends over 15 amino acids. CDR1 and CDR2 (germline): MNHEY, SVGAGI. Unmatched junction bases numbered 0, after V lost 2 bases and J lost 0 bases. The DNA for the CDR3 is TGTGCCAGCAGTTACCTAGCGGGGGACCAAGAGACCCAGTACTTC. Translating it yields CASSYLAGDQETQYF.

The rearrangement links TRBV16 to TRBJ2-1, with TRBD1 matching 10 bases. There are 14 residues in the CDR3. Trimming at V came to 1 base and at J to 11 bases, leaving 5 bases not matched to a gene. Germline CDR1 and CDR2: KGHSY and FQNENV. The CDR3 DNA sequence: TGTGCCAGCAGCCAATGGGACAGGGGAATTAAGCAGTTCTTC. Its protein is CASSQWDRGIKQFF.

This clone was seen more than once but under ten times. V usage is TRBV4-3 and J usage is TRBJ1-2; D call uncertain. Germline CDR1 is LGHNA and CDR2 is YSLEER. Trimming removed 1 base at V and 8 bases at J, with 14 bases between. The CDR3 has 14 amino acids. The CDR3: CASSQVVAVSGYTF. The CDR3 DNA sequence: TGCGCCAGCAGCCAAGTCGTCGCAGTTAGCGGCTACACCTTC.